Presented here are 5 T cell receptor beta chains from one specimen sequenced in a study of T cells in Graves' hyperthyroidism and ophthalmopathy (dated by TCRdb to between 2017 and 2020). Libraries came from multiplex PCR. Sequencing used an Illumina HiSeq 2000. Amplification of TCR beta CDR3 regions was carried out from RNA transcripts. The TCR CDR3 was subjected to a first round of RT-PCR using the HTBI primer set and the Qiagen OneStep RT-PCR kit. Starting from the raw public reads, TCRdb applied fastp trimming at Q25, assembled clones with MiXCR and retained in-frame beta chains. Records with the same CDR3 protein are collapsed into one entry carrying the most frequent genes and DNA. Present in this sample are some 140,000 distinct CDR3 sequences, around 20% of which were seen just once. The ten largest make up roughly 73% of the sample. Sequenced input: blood. All receptors derive from a woman in her forties or fifties with Graves' hyperthyroidism that later progressed to Graves' ophthalmopathy.

This clonotype has a count of ten or more. The genes are TRBV20-1 and TRBJ1-1, with TRBD1 matching over 10 bases. V trimming: 6 bases; J trimming: 6 bases; junction bases outside the gene matches: 7. Germline V gene sequence: CDR1 DFQATT, CDR2 SNEGSKA (reference sequence). The CDR3 sequence is 13 residues long. The CDR3 DNA sequence: TGCAGTGCCCTGGGACAGGGGAGGTCTGAAGCTTTCTTT. Translated, it gives CSALGQGRSEAFF.

In its sample, this clonotype was seen a few times. The CDR3 DNA is TGCAGTGCTCGGGGACTAGCGGATACAGATACGCAGTATTTT. It codes for CSARGLADTDTQYF. The V call is TRBV20-1, the J call TRBJ2-3; 11 bases map to TRBD2. V was pared by 5 bases and J by 3 bases, with 4 bases of the junction left unmatched. CDR3 length: 14 amino acids. Germline V gives CDR1 DFQATT, CDR2 SNEGSKA (reference sequence).

This clonotype was picked up many times. The V and J genes are TRBV6-1 and TRBJ2-1; TRBD1 agrees at 8 bases. Germline loops: CDR1 MNHNS, CDR2 SASEGT. This CDR3 is 12 amino acids long. Trimming at V came to 3 bases and at J to 15 bases, leaving 7 bases not matched to a gene. The DNA for the CDR3 is TGTGCCAGCAGTGATGGGGACAGGCAGGGGTTCTTC. The encoded protein is CASSDGDRQGFF.

In its sample, this clonotype was seen many times. The chain uses TRBV11-1 and TRBJ2-2; TRBD2 is a possible D gene (6 bases). The CDR3 consists of 15 residues. The germline V gene has CDR1 SGHAT and CDR2 FQDESV (reference sequence). The V end lost 4 bases, the J end lost 3 bases, and 12 bases lay between the germline ends. The CDR3: CASSSKGLYTGELFF. Here the CDR3 DNA reads TGTGCCAGCAGCTCCAAGGGACTCTACACCGGGGAGCTGTTTTTT. Using reference TRBV11-1 and TRBJ2-2 for the parts outside the CDR3, the full variable domain is EAEVAQSPRYKITEKSQAVAFWCDPISGHATLYWYRQILGQGPELLVQFQDESVVDDSQLPKDRFSAERLKGVDSTLKIQPAELGDSAMYLCASSSKGLYTGELFFGEGSRLTVL.

This clonotype was picked up many times. The CDR3 coding sequence is TGTGCCAGCAGTCTCGGAGCCACTGAAGCTTTCTTT. This codes for CASSLGATEAFF. The V gene is TRBV12-3 or TRBV12-4, the J gene TRBJ1-1; D not certain. Trimming pared 5 bases from V and 4 bases from J, leaving 8 bases between. This CDR3 has 12 amino acids.